Presented here are 6 T cell receptor beta chains from one specimen sequenced in a study of blood T cell repertoires in COVID-19. This table comes from immunoSEQ multiplex PCR, and its TCRdb copy is limited to in-frame clones, with some not included. The sample holds about 140,000 clones, about four fifths seen once. The sequenced sample was peripheral blood. All receptors come from a human donor in a cohort sampled during active COVID-19.

The chain employs TRBV5-5 and TRBJ2-7, with 9 positions matching TRBD1. The germline CDR1 and CDR2 sequences are SGHKS and YYEKEE (reference sequence). The CDR3 runs 15 residues. J lost 3 bases, V lost 4 bases, and 8 bases had no gene match. Here the CDR3 DNA reads TGTGCCAGCAGCCTACTTTTGACAGGGGGCTACGAGCAGTACTTC. Protein: CASSLLLTGGYEQYF.

The chain employs TRBV6-5 and TRBJ2-5; unclear D gene. V lost 6 bases to trimming and J lost 7 bases, with 18 bases between them. Germline CDR1 and CDR2: MNHEY and SVGAGI. The CDR3 sequence is 14 residues long. CDR3 protein: CASRAPVSKRTQYF. In DNA form, the CDR3 reads TGTGCCAGCAGGGCCCCTGTTTCCAAGCGGACCCAGTACTTC.

This rearrangement joins TRBV18 to TRBJ1-6, with 9 bases fitting TRBD1. Trimming cost V 3 bases and J 8 bases; bases outside gene matches: 5. The CDR3 is 15 amino acids. The germline V gene has CDR1 KGHSH and CDR2 LQKENI. CDR3 loop: CASSPGGQGDSPLHF. The CDR3 coding sequence is TGTGCCAGCTCACCGGGGGGACAGGGCGATTCACCCCTCCACTTT. Based on the CDR3 plus reference TRBV18 and TRBJ1-6, the full variable domain is NAGVMQNPRHLVRRRGQEARLRCSPMKGHSHVYWYRQLPEEGLKFMVYLQKENIIDESGMPKERFSAEFPKEGPSILRIQQVVRGDSAAYFCASSPGGQGDSPLHFGNGTRLTVT.

The rearrangement uses TRBV4-1 and TRBJ2-1, with a tentative D call TRBD1 (5 bases). V was cut by 4 bases and J by 3 bases, with 13 bases left in between. The CDR3 is 15 amino acids. Germline V gene sequence: CDR1 MGHRA, CDR2 YSYEKL. CDR3 sequence: CASSLFREIYNEQFF. The CDR3 bases are TGCGCCAGCAGCCTGTTCAGGGAAATCTACAATGAGCAGTTCTTC.

The chain has TRBV6-6 and TRBJ1-5; D gene uncertain. V was clipped by 2 bases and J by 9 bases, with 11 bases between them. Germline assignment: CDR1 MNHNY and CDR2 SVGAGI (reference sequence). The CDR3 spans 13 residues. Here the CDR3 reads CASSYPSRGPQHF. CDR3 sequence (DNA): TGTGCCAGCAGTTACCCCTCCCGGGGGCCCCAGCATTTT.

The chain links TRBV5-5 to TRBJ1-1, with D possibly TRBD1 on 5 matching bases. Looked up from germline, CDR1 is SGHKS and CDR2 is YYEKEE (reference sequence). This CDR3 region has 14 residues. Trimming removed 1 base at V and 0 bases at J, with 7 bases between. The CDR3 sequence: CASSLWGMNTEAFF. Here the CDR3 DNA reads TGTGCCAGCAGCTTGTGGGGCATGAACACTGAAGCTTTCTTT.